The T cell receptor (beta chain) described here comes from a study of cytomegalovirus exposure and HLA in healthy donors listed by TCRdb under 2017. With respect to the entire study: An earlier analysis of 587 of the donors reported 250 to 300 Gb of sequence data and 117 million unique TCR beta sequences obtained from about 180 million T cells. An early release covering around 630 HLA-typed donors comprised about 300 gigabases of sequencing data and around 80 million unique TCR sequences. Of the 300 to 450 genotyped donors, less than 85% were placed in the genetic ancestry cluster associated with self-reported Caucasian donors. The aim of the study was to test whether cataloging public T cell receptors could identify signatures of past pathogen exposure. The study profiled the T cell repertoires of 500 to 800 subjects by immunosequencing and related them to cytomegalovirus serostatus. Along with the 666-subject first cohort, a separate validation cohort of roughly 110 different subjects was used. To predict cytomegalovirus infection status, the study combined high-throughput TCR immunosequencing, statistical association of individual TCRs with disease status, and machine learning. In a later analysis, previously published TCR beta repertoires from 670 or so donors were re-analyzed and high-resolution HLA genotyping was added so that TCR occurrence patterns could be studied. Rather than using new phenotypic data, the later analysis identified candidate immune exposures from TCR beta sequences and from how often those sequences occurred across donors. To decide whether each TCR beta V gene segment behaved as functional or pseudogenic, an earlier analysis of over 500 of the donors relied on high-throughput TCR beta sequencing. Donor age, sex, ethnicity and CMV serostatus were compiled alongside the repertoire data. Genome-wide SNP genotypes for about three fifths of the roughly 670 donors were used in a later genetic analysis, which treated that subset as a discovery cohort. All discovery cohort repertoires had been generated on a single sequencing platform. HLA typing included class I and class II loci at four-digit resolution. Typing coverage differed by locus: A, B, C, DRB1 and DQB1 were typed in roughly 629-630 donors, DQA1 in about 500, DPA1 in some 570, and DPB1 in 450 to 490. Because of strong linkage in the cohort, four to six DR-DQ haplotypes were treated as single units for association and clustering. Among some 400 genotyped donors of the cohort, an average of around 240,000 unique TCR beta nucleotide sequences was sequenced per donor, of which 15% to 20% were non-productive.

Worth noting for this clone: Its antigen target is currently unknown. Per-base quality was not reported, and no clone a single base away is much larger than it.

The cohort consisted of 650 to 850 healthy bone marrow donors. Cohort members were all nominally healthy when sampled, although unrecorded immune exposures were likely present. The donor tested CMV seropositive and was one of the 289 seropositive cohort members. Each donor provided a peripheral blood sample, and peripheral blood mononuclear cells were used for TCR beta sequencing. The Qiagen DNeasy Blood Extraction Kit was used to extract genomic DNA from the blood cell samples. Library construction relied on the immunoSEQ multiplex PCR assay. For the multiplex PCR, a mixture combining 60 forward primers for TCR Vbeta segments and 13 reverse primers for TCR Jbeta segments was used. The CDR3 region of rearranged TCR beta genes was amplified from genomic DNA with a multiplex PCR assay. The amplified TCR beta libraries were sequenced on the Illumina HiSeq System as 87-base-pair reads. Under the source paper's analysis protocol: A later analysis tallied roughly 80 million unique TCR beta chains across the 700 or so repertoires, and some 10 million of those chains were shared by two or more donors. Raw reads were error-corrected and collapsed into unique sequences by a nearest-neighbor algorithm in which closely related sequences were merged to remove PCR and sequencing errors. Alignment of CDR3 sequences to IMGT reference sequences was used to assign V, D and J gene segments. For a sequence to be retained, a match of at least six nucleotides to both a V gene segment and a J gene segment was required. A rearrangement counted as productive if the CDR3 had no stop codons and remained in frame with V and J, and every other rearrangement counted as non-productive. Following IMGT convention, CDR3 was defined as the stretch from the second conserved V-encoded cysteine up to the conserved J-encoded phenylalanine. The earlier analysis of fewer than 700 of the donors excluded sequences that lacked an unambiguous match to a single V gene segment. An earlier analysis of just under 600 of the donors called V segments functional above 56.7% productive rearrangements and segregating when the between-donor standard deviation exceeded 5%. A statistical classification framework was built to diagnose cytomegalovirus status from the catalog of TCR beta chain sequences. A later analysis assigned V and J genes by comparing TCR nucleotide sequences with IMGT/GENE-DB human TR gene sequences. Using the TCRdist pipeline, a later analysis assigned CDR3 sequences along with most-parsimonious VDJ recombination scenarios. In a later analysis, every TCR beta chain was defined by the combination of its CDR3 amino acid sequence and its V-gene family, and reads without a unique V-gene family were dropped. As a way to deal with suspected cross-contamination and a sequencing artifact, a later analysis dropped approximately 590 nucleotide sequences that were highly shared and had low generation probability. For each public chain, a later analysis derived a clonal expansion index from normalized ranks of inferred template counts within each repertoire. In a later analysis, generation probabilities were computed using a VDJ recombination model fitted to out-of-frame rearrangements, and the results were checked against IGoR. A later analysis scored TCR-TCR, TCR-HLA and TCR-CMV co-occurrence with hypergeometric tests, applying a repertoire-size bias correction to TCR pairs. In a later analysis, false discovery rates were estimated by permuting HLA or CMV assignments 20 times. In a later analysis, co-occurring TCRs were grouped using DBSCAN, with TCRdist sequence similarity added in when clustering inside HLA-allele-positive subsets. Co-occurrence clustering excluded repertoires with fewer than 30,000 or more than 120,000 public chains, plus five with anomalous nucleotide sharing. Here the immuneACCESS table is served through TCRdb, limited to in-frame sequences with V and J called. Missing clones are a known gap in these copies; in checked studies unresolved V genes cover under half, and the rest lacks a known reason. V, J and clone size were drawn from that table, and D and trimming were deduced from the DNA. This sample has 100,000 to 150,000 clones in its table, and approximately 66% of those were observed once. The ten largest make up about 8% of the sample.

The study at large found these results: A further reported finding was that TCR beta sequences accurately predicted the HLA-A and HLA-B alleles for most subjects in the first cohort. Cytomegalovirus status was reported to be diagnosed by the classifier with high specificity and sensitivity in both the original and validation cohorts. In a later analysis, HLA-associated TCR beta chains were found to be more clonally expanded and to have lower generation probabilities than equally common non-associated chains. In a later genetic analysis, a missense DCLRE1C variant was associated with V-gene and J-gene trimming of TCR beta chains, and the association was replicated in an independent cohort. A total of around 150 TCR beta chains were listed by the study as associated with cytomegalovirus. Only TCR beta chains were sequenced in this cohort, and the absence of alpha or paired-chain data limited detectable features. A cluster of highly shared sequence variants was judged likely to represent a technical artifact of the sequencing pipeline. In a later analysis, TCR association rates were found to vary across HLA loci, with the most associated TCRs seen for DRB1 alleles and the fewest for HLA-C alleles. The authors suggested that the approach could potentially be generalized to other disease states and immunological phenotypes. Seventeen rarely observed V segments, including chromosome 9 orphons, were excluded from the earlier analysis of several hundred of the donors because counts were too low. A later genetic analysis reported fewer N-insertions in productive TCRs among donors in an Asian-associated ancestry cluster than the roughly 700-donor mean. Linkage disequilibrium might explain the correlated functional status among segregating V segments, but an unknown experimental factor could not be ruled out. While some public TCRs were present in many individuals, most TCR sequences turned up only very rarely across donors. According to a later analysis, parvovirus B19, influenza, CMV and Epstein-Barr virus appeared linked to several top co-occurrence clusters. Strong co-occurrence of HLA alleles, especially DR and DQ, made assigning TCR associations to individual alleles difficult. An earlier analysis of approximately 500 of the donors showed that most TCR beta V segments appeared in productive rearrangements either about 87% or about 30% of the time, which broadly matched IMGT annotations. Sequencing depth was assumed to be roughly uniform across donors in the presence/absence analyses, though that assumption may not hold. Specific HLA alleles were associated with over 15,000 TCR beta sequences at a false discovery rate of 0.05 in a later analysis. For the cohort, immune exposure information was limited to CMV serostatus. Because HLA typing was missing for some donors at each locus, association tests included only the typed subset. Three of the identified cytomegalovirus-associated TCR beta chains were confirmed in vitro to be specific for cytomegalovirus antigens. According to a later analysis, most CMV-associated TCR beta chains appeared to be HLA-restricted, and the HLA associations seemed to be driven largely by CMV exposure.

The sequence derives from a woman between 40 and 55 years old in good health and CMV-seropositive. What was sequenced was PBMCs.

The nucleotides are TGTGCCAGTAGAAGGGGGCTCACAGATACGCAGTATTTT. This yields the protein CASRRGLTDTQYF. The rearrangement combines TRBV19 with TRBJ2-3, with 7 bases aligning to TRBD1. After removal of 6 bases from V and 2 bases from J, the junction retains 2 bases not matched to a gene. The CDR3 measures 13 amino acids from cysteine to phenylalanine. CDR3 DNA only is kept here, 39 bases in frame from base 1. As encoded in the germline V gene (reference sequence), CDR1 is LNHDA while CDR2 is SQIVND.